These 30 T cell receptor beta chains were all obtained from the same sample, sequenced in a study of graft-versus-host responses after intestinal transplantation (dated by TCRdb to the early 2020s). Library method: the immunoSEQ multiplex PCR assay. What TCRdb holds here is the immuneACCESS table cut down to in-frame rearrangements. Part of the clones is not present; checked against another copy, under half of the missing clones reflect an unresolved V gene, and the others are unexplained. The sample profile shows fewer than 25,000 clones; approximately 35% of them were found once. Jointly, the top ten make up roughly 2% of the sample. Reading the label with the study, this specimen's time point is: cells obtained before transplantation from donor or recipient. This specimen consisted of alloreactive CD4+ T cells from a mixed lymphocyte reaction culture, obtained before transplantation. The sample's cell subset or site label, in plain terms: CFSE-low proliferating T cells sorted from approximately 6-day pre-transplant mixed lymphocyte reaction (GvH or HvG direction). The receptors come from a human patient who was an organ donor for intestinal transplantation.

This clone is labeled as medium-sized. The rearrangement links TRBV6-6 to TRBJ2-2, with a possible D match to TRBD1 (6 bases). Looked up from germline, CDR1 is MNHNY and CDR2 is SVGAGI (reference sequence). The CDR3 length is 14 residues. V was clipped by 0 bases and J by 8 bases, with 10 bases between them. This chain's CDR3 is CASSYSDRPGELFF. The CDR3 coding sequence is TGTGCCAGCAGTTACTCAGACAGGCCTGGGGAGCTGTTTTTT.

A single count supports this clone. The J gene is TRBJ2-5, the V gene TRBV25-1; 7 bases are a match to TRBD1. The junction had 9 bases not matched to a gene; V was cut back by 1 base and J by 4 bases. Germline lookup yields CDR1 MGHDK and CDR2 SYGVNS. The CDR3 loop spans 16 amino acids. The CDR3 protein is CASSEWIWSGGETQYF. In DNA, the CDR3 is TGTGCCAGCAGTGAATGGATATGGTCAGGGGGAGAGACCCAGTACTTC.

This clone was counted a few times. The V and J genes are TRBV25-1 and TRBJ2-6, with D perhaps TRBD1 (5 bases). CDR3 size: 18 residues. In germline, CDR1 is MGHDK, CDR2 SYGVNS. V lost 4 bases and J lost 4, with 20 bases in between. CDR3 DNA: TGTGCCAGCAGTGGCTCGACAGCTACCCCCACCGGGGCCAACGTCCTGACTTTC. It is translated as CASSGSTATPTGANVLTF.

This chain joins TRBV19 and TRBJ2-5; TRBD2 might be the D (6 bases). The ends were cut back, 3 bases at V and 4 bases at J, with 15 bases in the middle. The CDR3 is 15 residues long. Germline CDR1 is LNHDA and CDR2 is SQIVND (reference sequence). The CDR3 reads CASSILAERGETQYF. The CDR3 region has the DNA TGTGCCAGTAGTATTTTAGCGGAGAGGGGAGAGACCCAGTACTTC.

V gene TRBV29-1 combines with J gene TRBJ2-7, with D possibly being TRBD2 (6 bases). The ends were cut back, 3 bases at V and 6 bases at J, with 9 bases in the middle. CDR3 length: 11 amino acids. Germline CDR1 is SQVTM and CDR2 is ANQGSEA. CDR3 amino acids: CSVDSGAEQYF. The CDR3 bases are TGCAGCGTTGATTCGGGAGCCGAGCAGTACTTC.

The gene calls are TRBV5-5 and TRBJ1-4; no firm D call. V lost 0 bases and J 0 bases, leaving 9 bases between the germline ends. This CDR3 has 16 amino acids. Looked up from germline, CDR1 is SGHKS and CDR2 is YYEKEE (reference sequence). CDR3 bases: TGTGCCAGCAGCTTGGCGCCGGTGCCAACTAATGAAAAACTGTTTTTT. This gives the protein CASSLAPVPTNEKLFF. The variable domain in full, completed from reference TRBV5-5 and TRBJ1-4, reads DAGVTQSPTHLIKTRGQQVTLRCSPISGHKSVSWYQQVLGQGPQFIFQYYEKEERGRGNFPDRFSARQFPNYSSELNVNALLLGDSALYLCASSLAPVPTNEKLFFGSGTQLSVL.

This clone appeared a few times. The chain is built from TRBV10-2 and TRBJ2-7; D is perhaps TRBD1 (6 bases). Deletions cut 7 bases from V and 0 bases from J, with 16 bases between. This CDR3 contains 15 residues. Germline CDR1 WSHSY, CDR2 SAAADI. The CDR3 spells CASMTGHGSSYEQYF. As DNA, the CDR3 is TGCGCCAGCATGACAGGACACGGAAGCTCCTACGAGCAGTACTTC.

This clone has only a few counts. V usage is TRBV5-1 and J usage is TRBJ1-1, with D possibly matching TRBD1 (6 bases). The germline V and J ends were trimmed by 0 bases and 0 bases, with 9 bases remaining between them. CDR3 size: 15 residues. Germline-derived CDR1 and CDR2 are SGHRS and YFSETQ. The CDR3, as DNA: TGCGCCAGCAGCTTGGTTCCAGGGGTGAACACTGAAGCTTTCTTT. It translates to CASSLVPGVNTEAFF.

This clone was counted only a few times. The gene calls are TRBV6-9 and TRBJ1-2; no clear D gene. This CDR3 is built from 13 residues. V was pared by 6 bases and J by 3 bases, with 11 bases between. Germline lookup yields CDR1 MNHGY and CDR2 SVAAGI. The chain's CDR3 is CASRAVGYYGYTF. The CDR3 nucleotides read TGTGCCAGCAGAGCCGTCGGTTACTATGGCTACACCTTC.

The V gene is TRBV5-4, the J gene TRBJ2-2, with D unresolved. Germline CDR1 and CDR2: SGHNT and YYREEE (reference sequence). V shed 0 bases and J shed 2 bases, with 5 bases lying between them. CDR3 length equals 14 residues. CDR3 sequence: CASSLDTNTGELFF. The CDR3 nucleotides are TGTGCCAGCAGCTTGGATACCAACACCGGGGAGCTGTTTTTT.

This clone was picked up a small number of times. This rearrangement joins TRBV19 to TRBJ2-7, with D unresolved. The CDR3 is 8 residues long. Deletions cut 10 bases from V and 7 bases from J, with 5 bases between. Germline CDR1 LNHDA, CDR2 SQIVND (reference sequence). The CDR3 nucleotides read TGTGCCATCCTGGAGCAGTACTTC. Translating gives CAILEQYF.

This chain links TRBV9 with TRBJ2-1; D could derive from TRBD1 or TRBD2 (6 bases each). Germline assignment: CDR1 SGDLS and CDR2 YYNGEE. The CDR3 spans 16 residues. V lost 3 bases and J lost 5, with 18 bases in between. The CDR3 sequence: CASSALRGAWDNEQFF. The CDR3 nucleotides are TGTGCCAGCAGCGCCCTAAGGGGGGCGTGGGACAATGAGCAGTTCTTC. The whole variable domain, filled in from reference TRBV9 and TRBJ2-1, reads DSGVTQTPKHLITATGQRVTLRCSPRSGDLSVYWYQQSLDQGLQFLIQYYNGEERAKGNILERFSAQQFPDLHSELNLSSLELGDSALYFCASSALRGAWDNEQFFGPGTRLTVL.

V and J are TRBV18 and TRBJ1-1; unclear D gene. V was pared by 5 bases and J by 6 bases, with 13 bases between. The CDR3 contains 13 residues. Per the germline V gene, CDR1 is KGHSH and CDR2 is LQKENI. CDR3 protein: CASSILTESEAFF. For the CDR3, the DNA is TGTGCCAGCTCAATACTGACTGAATCTGAAGCTTTCTTT. The whole variable domain, filled in from reference TRBV18 and TRBJ1-1, reads NAGVMQNPRHLVRRRGQEARLRCSPMKGHSHVYWYRQLPEEGLKFMVYLQKENIIDESGMPKERFSAEFPKEGPSILRIQQVVRGDSAAYFCASSILTESEAFFGQGTRLTVV.

In its sample, this clone was seen a few times. The chain joins TRBV18 to TRBJ2-7; 11 bases line up with TRBD1. V dropped 2 bases and J dropped 4; count of bases not matched to a gene: 4. The CDR3 is 15 residues long. The germline V gene encodes CDR1 KGHSH and CDR2 LQKENI. The CDR3 region is CASSPGTGGDYEQYF. CDR3 coding DNA: TGTGCCAGCTCACCAGGGACAGGGGGTGATTACGAGCAGTACTTC.

This clone is labeled medium-sized. The chain links TRBV5-8 to TRBJ1-3; the match to TRBD1 covers 11 bases. This CDR3 has 13 amino acids. V was pared by 4 bases and J by 7 bases, with 1 base of the junction left unmatched. In germline, CDR1 is SGHTS, CDR2 YDEGEE. The CDR3 nucleotides read TGTGCCAGCAGCCGGGACAGGGGGAACACCATATATTTT. Protein product: CASSRDRGNTIYF. Based on the CDR3 plus reference TRBV5-8 and TRBJ1-3, the full variable domain is EAGVTQSPTHLIKTRGQQATLRCSPISGHTSVYWYQQALGLGLQFLLWYDEGEERNRGNFPPRFSGRQFPNYSSELNVNALELEDSALYLCASSRDRGNTIYFGEGSWLTVV.

This clone was picked up a small number of times. CDR3: CASSPTVAETQYF. The CDR3, as DNA: TGTGCCAGCAGCCCCACGGTAGCGGAGACCCAGTACTTC. The chain combines TRBV9 with TRBJ2-5; D is possibly TRBD2 (5 bases). From germline, CDR1 is SGDLS and CDR2 YYNGEE. V lost 4 bases to trimming and J lost 5 bases, with 12 bases between them. There are 13 residues in the CDR3. The variable domain in full, completed from reference TRBV9 and TRBJ2-5, reads DSGVTQTPKHLITATGQRVTLRCSPRSGDLSVYWYQQSLDQGLQFLIQYYNGEERAKGNILERFSAQQFPDLHSELNLSSLELGDSALYFCASSPTVAETQYFGPGTRLLVL.

This clone was counted once. J is TRBJ2-5 and V is TRBV19, with 14 bases lining up with TRBD2. J was trimmed by 11 bases and V by 8 bases; bases with no gene match: 7. The CDR3 has 13 residues. Germline lookup yields CDR1 LNHDA and CDR2 SQIVND (reference sequence). The CDR3: CASRGLAGDRQYF. Written as DNA, the CDR3 is TGTGCCAGTCGGGGACTAGCGGGAGATCGTCAGTACTTC.

The CDR3 DNA is TGTGCCAGCAGCGTGGCCACTAGCACAGATACGCAGTATTTT. Translation gives CASSVATSTDTQYF. The chain uses TRBV2 and TRBJ2-3; D call uncertain. Germline lookup yields CDR1 SNHLY and CDR2 FYNNEI. Trimming stripped 6 bases from V and 0 bases from J, with 10 bases between. This CDR3 has 14 amino acids.

By share, this clone ranks as medium-sized (0.01 to 0.1%). The chain uses TRBV28 and TRBJ1-3; perhaps TRBD1 as D (6 bases). V lost 2 bases and J 1 base, leaving 12 bases between the germline ends. Germline lookup yields CDR1 MDHEN and CDR2 SYDVKM. This CDR3 has 16 amino acids. The CDR3 bases are TGTGCCAGCAGTTTACCAGGGGTCGTATCTGGAAACACCATATATTTT. This codes for CASSLPGVVSGNTIYF.

The chain employs TRBV11-3 and TRBJ2-3; no firm D call. The V and J ends lost 1 base and 4 bases respectively, with 6 bases between them. The V gene's germline CDR1 is SGHNT and CDR2 YENEEA. CDR3 length: 13 amino acids. The DNA for the CDR3 is TGTGCCAGCAGCTTAGGGCCGGCAGATACGCAGTATTTT. Protein sequence: CASSLGPADTQYF.

This clone is medium-sized by share. The gene calls are TRBV4-3 and TRBJ2-7; a possible D gene is TRBD2 (6 bases). CDR3 length equals 15 residues. In germline, CDR1 is LGHNA, CDR2 YSLEER. V was trimmed by 4 bases and J by 1 base, leaving 14 bases between them. In nucleotides, the CDR3 is TGCGCCAGCAGCCGAGGAGCGGGTTGGTCCTACGAGCAGTACTTC. Protein product: CASSRGAGWSYEQYF.

This clone was seen more than once but under ten times. In nucleotides, the CDR3 is TGTGCCAGCAGTGACCCGCGGGTGGCGACAGGGCCTGGGGCCAACGTCCTGACTTTC. Translation gives CASSDPRVATGPGANVLTF. The rearrangement joins TRBV28 to TRBJ2-6; TRBD1 matches at 7 bases. The CDR3 has 19 amino acids. Looked up from germline, CDR1 is MDHEN and CDR2 is SYDVKM. V lost 5 bases and J lost 2; bases outside the gene matches: 15.

The chain couples TRBV6-6 to TRBJ2-3; TRBD2 might be the D (5 bases). The germline V gene encodes CDR1 MNHNY and CDR2 SVGAGI (reference sequence). This CDR3 spans 11 amino acids. The V end lost 6 bases, the J end lost 5 bases, and 6 bases lay between the germline ends. The CDR3 coding sequence is TGTGCCAGCAGCGCGGGAGATACGCAGTATTTT. It specifies CASSAGDTQYF.

This clone is medium-sized in the sample. The rearrangement joins TRBV30 to TRBJ2-2; 7 bases match TRBD1. The CDR3 has 11 residues. Germline trimming cut 7 bases from V and 7 bases from J; bases unmatched to any gene: 3. Per the germline V gene, CDR1 is GTSNPN and CDR2 is SVGIG (reference sequence). This chain's CDR3 is CASQGFGELFF. In DNA form, the CDR3 reads TGTGCCTCACAGGGGTTCGGGGAGCTGTTTTTT.

This chain joins TRBV28 and TRBJ1-4; D is uncertain. Germline V gene data show CDR1 as MDHEN and CDR2 as SYDVKM. This CDR3 is built from 14 residues. V was clipped by 2 bases and J by 10 bases, with 14 bases between them. The CDR3, as DNA: TGTGCCAGCAGTTTAAGTAGTACGGTCGCAAAACTGTTTTTT. Protein sequence: CASSLSSTVAKLFF.

This clone has only a few counts. The same CDR3 can be traced to other DNA sequences in this sample. The genes are TRBV10-3 and TRBJ1-2; D call uncertain. The V gene lost 5 bases and the J gene lost 8 bases, with 12 bases spanning the gap. Germline loops: CDR1 ENHRY, CDR2 SYGVKD. The CDR3 is 12 residues long. The CDR3 is CAISLGIGGYTF. The CDR3 nucleotides are TGTGCCATCAGTCTAGGCATTGGGGGCTACACCTTC.

For this clone: Other DNA variants within this sample encode the same CDR3. V is TRBV5-1 and J is TRBJ2-5, with 8 bases lining up with TRBD1. Germline V gene data show CDR1 as SGHRS and CDR2 as YFSETQ. V lost 4 bases and J lost 4; bases outside the gene matches: 3. The CDR3 is 13 amino acids. CDR3 sequence (DNA): TGCGCCAGCAGCCCCGGGACAGGAGAGACCCAGTACTTC. This translates into CASSPGTGETQYF.

Relative to its sample, this clone is medium-sized (0.01 to 0.1%). V usage is TRBV4-3 and J usage is TRBJ2-3; no clear D gene. Per the germline V gene, CDR1 is LGHNA and CDR2 is YSLEER. The CDR3 covers 14 residues. The V gene lost 0 bases and the J gene lost 3 bases, with 7 bases spanning the gap. The CDR3 loop reads CASSQDRQTDTQYF. CDR3 nucleotide sequence: TGCGCCAGCAGCCAAGATAGGCAGACAGATACGCAGTATTTT.

The chain employs TRBV19 and TRBJ1-2, with D unclear. The V gene's germline CDR1 is LNHDA and CDR2 SQIVND (reference sequence). This CDR3 is built from 13 residues. V lost 8 bases to trimming and J lost 3 bases, with 13 bases between them. The CDR3: CASRTLPYYGYTF. The CDR3 bases are TGTGCCAGTCGGACCCTCCCCTACTATGGCTACACCTTC.

The chain combines TRBV6-5 with TRBJ1-2; D might be TRBD1 (5 bases). Germline V gene lookup returns CDR1 MNHEY and CDR2 SVGAGI. The ends were cut back, 0 bases at V and 2 bases at J, with 10 bases in the middle. The CDR3 is made up of 15 amino acids. The CDR3 reads CASSYSRQFNYGYTF. The CDR3 bases are TGTGCCAGCAGTTACTCGCGACAGTTCAACTATGGCTACACCTTC.